The clone carrying this T cell receptor beta chain has a count of ten or more. Its antigen is still unknown. This specimen comes from a study of regulatory T cells in long-lasting Graves disease. The study's findings and limits: Among samples with persistent disease, TRBV28, TRBJ1-2 and TRBJ2-5 were favored.

Construction of TCR beta libraries relied on iRepertoire HTBI primers and on Arm-PCR targeting CDR3 regions. TCRdb independently ran MiXCR on the multiplex PCR reads; one entry per CDR3 protein. The data show roughly 500,000 distinct CDR3 sequences, more than 10% seen once. CDR1 and CDR2 from the germline V gene are SEHNR and FQNEAQ (reference sequence). This CDR3 is built from 16 residues. Trimming left V 3 bases short and J 5 bases short, with 19 bases between. The time point: newly diagnosed GD, antithyroid drugs for less than 3 months. From PBMCs, RNA was extracted and then used to make the TCR library. Approximately 9-milliliter peripheral blood samples went into EDTA tubes. The same specimen was also included in a second study, on T cells in Graves' hyperthyroidism and ophthalmopathy. From that report: Researchers ran a first-round RT-PCR on the TCR CDR3 using the HTBI primer set. It was a median approximately six months before onset that the model predicted ophthalmopathy.

The origin of this receptor is a woman between 25 and 40 years old with Graves disease. This specimen was peripheral blood mononuclear cells (PBMCs), taken at new diagnosis, from a patient treated with antithyroid drugs. V gene TRBV7-9 combines with J gene TRBJ1-1; possible D gene TRBD1, 6 bases. The CDR3 reads CASSLTGIRTWTEAFF. DNA of the CDR3: TGTGCCAGCAGCTTGACAGGTATCCGGACCTGGACTGAAGCTTTCTTT.